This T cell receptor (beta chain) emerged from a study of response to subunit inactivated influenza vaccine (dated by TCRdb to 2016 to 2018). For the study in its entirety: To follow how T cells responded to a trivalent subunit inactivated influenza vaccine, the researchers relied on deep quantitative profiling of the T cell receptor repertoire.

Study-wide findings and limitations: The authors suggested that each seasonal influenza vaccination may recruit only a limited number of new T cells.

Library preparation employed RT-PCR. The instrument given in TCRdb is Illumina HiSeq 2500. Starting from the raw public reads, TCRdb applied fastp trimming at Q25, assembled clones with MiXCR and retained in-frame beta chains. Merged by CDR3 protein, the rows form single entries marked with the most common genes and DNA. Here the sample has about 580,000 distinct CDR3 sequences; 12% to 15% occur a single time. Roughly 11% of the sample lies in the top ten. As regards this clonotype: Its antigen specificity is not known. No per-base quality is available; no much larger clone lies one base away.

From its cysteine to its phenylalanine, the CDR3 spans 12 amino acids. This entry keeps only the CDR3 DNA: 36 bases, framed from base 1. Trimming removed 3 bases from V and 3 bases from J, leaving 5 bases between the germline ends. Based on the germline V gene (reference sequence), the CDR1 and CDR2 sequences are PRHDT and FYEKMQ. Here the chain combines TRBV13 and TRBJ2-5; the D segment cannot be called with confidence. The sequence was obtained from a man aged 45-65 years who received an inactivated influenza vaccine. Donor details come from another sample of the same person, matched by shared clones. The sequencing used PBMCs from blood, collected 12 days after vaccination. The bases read TGTGCCAGCAGCTTCTTTGAAGAGACCCAGTACTTC. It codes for CASSFFEETQYF.